This T cell receptor (beta chain) derives from a study of shared clonotypes between healthy human individuals. The CDR3 is 14 amino acids. Here immunoSEQ multiplex PCR was the method, and the copy in TCRdb shows in-frame clones only, minus some. The sample contains about 2 million clones, 85% to 95% of which appear only once. The rearrangement joins TRBV21-1 to TRBJ1-6; TRBD1 is the table's D call and was not checked against the DNA. TRBV21-1 is an annotated pseudogene. Sequenced: naive CD4+ T cells sorted from blood. Subset indicated: CD45RA+ positively selected. The clonotype comes from a man aged 18 to 30 in good health. The CDR3 sequence is CASSISGGNSPLHF. The CDR3 DNA sequence: TGTGCCAGCAGCATCTCAGGGGGGAATTCACCCCTCCACTTT.